Included here is one TCR beta chain sequence, with context. Its matching antigen is unknown. The record originates from a study of T cells after yellow fever vaccination. Findings and limits, study-wide: Peak timing came faster in the weaker secondary response, day 5 versus 15. Most primary-vaccination clones recurred post-booster (approximately 96% CD4, around 88% CD8).

A universal primer site and UMIs were added as TCR cDNA was made by 5'RACE template switching. One entry per CDR3 protein, called by TCRdb with MiXCR from the 5' RACE reads. The repertoire includes about 500,000 distinct CDR3 sequences, about 15% of them detected once, and around 16% sits in the top ten. The CDR3 totals 11 residues. V was clipped by 3 bases and J by 6 bases, with 4 bases between them. Germline V gives CDR1 ENHRY, CDR2 SYGVKD. This sample comprised PBMCs, obtained around 5 days after the first yellow fever vaccination. The V gene is TRBV10-3, the J gene TRBJ2-3; D is undetermined. The TCR originated in a man aged 18-30 years who received the YFV17D yellow fever vaccine. CDR3 coding DNA: TGTGCCATCAGTGACGAGGATACGCAGTATTTT. This sequence encodes CAISDEDTQYF.